Below, 23 T cell receptor beta chains from the same sample are listed, as sequenced in a study of T cell repertoires in cytomegalovirus infection. These receptors' antigens are unknown. MiXCR, applied by TCRdb to the reads, yields one record per CDR3 protein. This table holds fewer than 70,000 distinct CDR3 sequences, around 28% found once. Source: CD8+ T cells from cultured PBMCs, taken from culture after CMV antigen stimulation. These receptors came from a human donor in good health (CMV status not recorded). Some clones in this sample may be carry-over from other donors' samples.

This clonotype was seen a handful of times. This chain connects TRBV24-1 to TRBJ1-1; D remains unclear. Looked up from germline, CDR1 is KGHDR and CDR2 is SFDVKD. V dropped 5 bases and J dropped 4 bases, with 10 bases sitting between them. This CDR3 region has 13 residues. The CDR3 DNA is TGTGCCACCAGTGTCGGCAGTGGCACTGAAGCTTTCTTT. The encoded protein is CATSVGSGTEAFF.

The V gene is TRBV27, the J gene TRBJ2-1; 9 bases match TRBD1. Losses at the gene ends were 6 bases for V and 1 base for J; bases not matched to a gene: 4. The length of the CDR3 is 15 residues. Germline CDR1 is MNHEY and CDR2 is SMNVEV (reference sequence). Here the CDR3 reads CASSRTGESYNEQFF. CDR3 in DNA: TGTGCCAGCAGCCGGACAGGGGAGTCCTACAATGAGCAGTTCTTC.

This clonotype was found many times. The gene calls are TRBV7-2 and TRBJ2-1; D is unclear. Germline V gives CDR1 SGHTA, CDR2 FQGNSA. This CDR3 has 15 amino acids. Trimming took 1 base from V and 9 from J, leaving 16 bases between them. The CDR3: CASSLGGSSAVEQFF. The CDR3 DNA is TGTGCCAGCAGCTTAGGAGGTAGCTCCGCCGTTGAGCAGTTCTTC. Variable domain in full (rest from reference TRBV7-2 and TRBJ2-1): GAGVSQSPSNKVTEKGKDVELRCDPISGHTALYWYRQSLGQGLEFLIYFQGNSAPDKSGLPSDRFSAERTGGSVSTLTIQRTQQEDSAVYLCASSLGGSSAVEQFFGPGTRLTVL.

The rearrangement joins TRBV11-3 to TRBJ2-3; no definite D call. Germline V CDR1 and CDR2: SGHNT, YENEEA. The CDR3 has 16 amino acids. Trimming cost V 5 bases and J 0 bases, with 15 bases left between them. This CDR3 reads CASSHARGRSTDTQYF. In nucleotides, the CDR3 is TGTGCCAGCAGCCATGCCCGCGGACGGAGCACAGATACGCAGTATTTT.

The chain is built from TRBV7-8 and TRBJ2-5, with D hard to call. This CDR3 spans 12 amino acids. Trimming cost V 6 bases and J 0 bases, with 5 bases left between them. The germline gives CDR1 SGHVS, CDR2 FQNEAQ. Here the CDR3 reads CASRGDQETQYF. CDR3 DNA sequence: TGTGCCAGCAGAGGAGACCAAGAGACCCAGTACTTC.

This clonotype was seen a few times. V gene TRBV4-3 combines with J gene TRBJ1-1; possible D gene TRBD1, 5 bases. CDR3 length equals 14 residues. Trimming took 3 bases from V and 5 from J, leaving 13 bases between them. Germline values: CDR1 LGHNA, CDR2 YSLEER. CDR3 sequence: CASSHDLGATEAFF. CDR3 bases: TGCGCCAGCAGCCATGATCTCGGGGCGACTGAAGCTTTCTTT.

This rearrangement joins TRBV3-1 to TRBJ2-1, with D hard to call. The CDR3 is made up of 14 amino acids. CDR1 LGHDT and CDR2 YNNKEL come from the germline V gene (reference sequence). V was cut by 0 bases and J by 11 bases, with 14 bases left in between. The CDR3 DNA reads as TGTGCCAGCAGCCAAGAGGCCTTCCTCCCTAAGCAGTTCTTC. This translates into CASSQEAFLPKQFF.

The table lists this clonotype with many counts. The genes are TRBV6-2 or TRBV6-3 and TRBJ1-1; 7 nucleotides agree with TRBD1. This CDR3 contains 14 residues. CDR1 MNHEY and CDR2 SVGEGT come from the germline V gene. The V and J ends lost 6 bases and 1 base, in that order; junction bases with no gene match: 5. DNA of the CDR3: TGTGCCAGCAGACCAGGGGGTCCGAACACTGAAGCTTTCTTT. Residues: CASRPGGPNTEAFF.

The rearrangement joins TRBV10-3 to TRBJ2-3; the D call may be TRBD1 or TRBD2 (6 bases each). This CDR3 spans 14 amino acids. V was clipped by 4 bases and J by 4 bases, with 12 bases between them. Germline CDR1 is ENHRY and CDR2 is SYGVKD. This chain's CDR3 is CAISGGREADTQYF. For the CDR3, the DNA is TGTGCCATCAGTGGGGGGCGGGAAGCAGATACGCAGTATTTT.

J is TRBJ1-1 and V is TRBV14; possibly TRBD1 for D (5 bases). There are 17 residues in the CDR3. Germline assignment: CDR1 SGHDN and CDR2 FVKESK. Trimming removed 0 bases from V and 0 bases from J, with 14 bases in between. CDR3 bases: TGTGCCAGCAGCCAAGATAAGGGGCCTATCCTGAACACTGAAGCTTTCTTT. Its translation: CASSQDKGPILNTEAFF.

This clonotype was counted only a few times. The CDR3 coding sequence is TGTGCCAGCAGCGCTCAGGGACTGGGGGACTACGAGCAGTACTTC. It specifies CASSAQGLGDYEQYF. The chain is built from TRBV9 and TRBJ2-7; a weak D match, TRBD2 (6 bases). The V end was cut by 3 bases, the J end by 3 bases, with 16 bases between. CDR1 and CDR2 (germline): SGDLS, YYNGEE. This CDR3 spans 15 amino acids.

V and J are TRBV11-3 and TRBJ2-7; no clear D. The germline gives CDR1 SGHNT, CDR2 YENEEA. The CDR3 has 13 residues. Between the trimmed V and J ends, which lost 3 bases and 6 bases, there was a span of 12 bases. Written as DNA, the CDR3 is TGTGCCAGCAGCTTGGGCAGGTATTCCGAGCAGTACTTC. This gives the protein CASSLGRYSEQYF.

The chain recombines TRBV6-5 with TRBJ1-1; 7 bases are shared with TRBD1. The V segment lost 2 bases and the J segment 2 bases; nucleotides outside the gene matches: 11. CDR3 length: 17 residues. Germline V lookup: CDR1 MNHEY, CDR2 SVGAGI. The CDR3: CASSYGVGQTINTEAFF. The CDR3, as DNA: TGTGCCAGCAGTTACGGTGTGGGACAGACCATAAACACTGAAGCTTTCTTT.

The V and J genes are TRBV28 and TRBJ2-3; D not resolved. The CDR3 consists of 18 residues. Germline CDR1 reads MDHEN; CDR2 reads SYDVKM. V lost 1 base and J 2 bases, leaving 19 bases between the germline ends. CDR3: CASSLFGGVGFDTDTQYF. The DNA for the CDR3 is TGTGCCAGCAGTTTATTTGGTGGGGTGGGGTTCGACACAGATACGCAGTATTTT. Full variable domain (missing parts from reference TRBV28 and TRBJ2-3): DVKVTQSSRYLVKRTGEKVFLECVQDMDHENMFWYRQDPGLGLRLIYFSYDVKMKEKGDIPEGYSVSREKKERFSLILESASTNQTSMYLCASSLFGGVGFDTDTQYFGPGTRLTVL.

This clonotype occurred many times. The chain combines TRBV7-2 with TRBJ1-5, with unresolved D. The ends were cut back, 0 bases at V and 1 base at J, with 7 bases in the middle. This CDR3 has 15 amino acids. Per germline, CDR1 SGHTA and CDR2 FQGNSA. This chain's CDR3 is CASSLADASNQPQHF. CDR3 in DNA: TGTGCCAGCAGCTTAGCGGATGCCAGCAATCAGCCCCAGCATTTT.

J is TRBJ1-5 and V is TRBV27; D gene ambiguous. Germline values: CDR1 MNHEY, CDR2 SMNVEV (reference sequence). The ends were cut back, 4 bases at V and 0 bases at J, with 13 bases in the middle. There are 16 residues in the CDR3. The CDR3 DNA reads as TGTGCCAGCAGTTGGACCGCAGGTAATAGCAATCAGCCCCAGCATTTT. The encoded protein is CASSWTAGNSNQPQHF.

The sample holds many counts of this clonotype. This chain connects TRBV12-3 or TRBV12-4 to TRBJ2-5; possible D gene TRBD2, 7 bases. The CDR3 runs to 15 residues. Trimming cost V 2 bases and J 5 bases, with 15 bases left between them. CDR3 amino acids: CASSLTGGRGETQYF. The CDR3, as DNA: TGTGCCAGCAGTTTAACGGGGGGCCGGGGCGAGACCCAGTACTTC.

The chain links TRBV4-1 to TRBJ1-4, with D maybe TRBD1 (5 bases). Looked up from germline, CDR1 is MGHRA and CDR2 is YSYEKL. This CDR3 spans 14 amino acids. Trimming shortened V by 4 bases and J by 6 bases, and 12 bases separated the two germline ends. As DNA, the CDR3 is TGCGCCAGCAGCCCCCCGGGGGTTGATGAAAAACTGTTTTTT. Translating it yields CASSPPGVDEKLFF.

This rearrangement joins TRBV4-2 to TRBJ1-5; possibly TRBD1 for D (5 bases). CDR1 LGHNA and CDR2 YNFKEQ come from the germline V gene. CDR3 length equals 14 residues. V was trimmed by 0 bases and J by 5 bases, leaving 8 bases between them. CDR3 loop: CASSQELGDQPQHF. CDR3 in DNA: TGTGCCAGCAGCCAAGAATTAGGGGATCAGCCCCAGCATTTT.

This clonotype was seen a handful of times. The chain uses TRBV20-1 and TRBJ2-7; 12 bases match TRBD2. The CDR3 runs to 14 residues. The ends lost 3 bases at V and 4 bases at J; junction bases unmatched: 4. From germline, CDR1 is DFQATT and CDR2 SNEGSKA (reference sequence). This CDR3 is CSARTSGRRYEQYF. DNA of the CDR3: TGCAGTGCTAGGACTAGCGGGAGAAGGTACGAGCAGTACTTC.

The chain employs TRBV29-1 and TRBJ2-1, with TRBD2 as a possible D gene (6 bases). Deletions cut 2 bases from V and 7 bases from J, with 12 bases between. Germline V gene lookup returns CDR1 SQVTM and CDR2 ANQGSEA. The CDR3 consists of 13 residues. The CDR3 coding sequence is TGCAGCGTTGAAAGAGAGGCGGGGAATGAGCAGTTCTTC. This codes for CSVEREAGNEQFF.

Note on this clonotype: A much larger clone differs from this one at a single base, so this may be a read error. This chain joins TRBV7-2 and TRBJ2-7; 9 bases line up with TRBD1. This CDR3 comprises 14 residues. Trimming took 10 bases from V and 6 from J; bases not matched to a gene: 13. Germline CDR1 reads SGHTA; CDR2 reads FQGNSA. CDR3 residues: CANNPMGQGSEQYF. The CDR3 coding sequence is TGTGCCAACAACCCTATGGGACAGGGAAGCGAGCAGTACTTC. The full variable domain, with the rest looked up from reference TRBV7-2 and TRBJ2-7, is GAGVSQSPSNKVTEKGKDVELRCDPISGHTALYWYRQSLGQGLEFLIYFQGNSAPDKSGLPSDRFSAERTGGSVSTLTIQRTQQEDSAVYLCANNPMGQGSEQYFGPGTRLTVT.

This clonotype was seen a few times. The chain combines TRBV7-9 with TRBJ2-3, with D hard to call. Trimming left V 3 bases short and J 1 base short, with 8 bases between. CDR1 is SEHNR and CDR2 is FQNEAQ in the germline V gene (reference sequence). This CDR3 has 14 residues. CDR3 nucleotides: TGTGCCAGCAGCTTGAACAGCGGCACAGATACGCAGTATTTT. This translates into CASSLNSGTDTQYF. Using reference TRBV7-9 and TRBJ2-3 for the parts outside the CDR3, the full variable domain is DTGVSQNPRHKITKRGQNVTFRCDPISEHNRLYWYRQTLGQGPEFLTYFQNEAQLEKSRLLSDRFSAERPKGSFSTLEIQRTEQGDSAMYLCASSLNSGTDTQYFGPGTRLTVL.